These 20 T cell receptor beta chains share one sample of origin, sequenced in a study of blood T cell repertoires in COVID-19. The repertoire was sequenced with immunoSEQ multiplex PCR; TCRdb's copy has only in-frame clones and lacks some. The sample holds around 250,000 clones, approximately 82% seen once. The sequenced material came from peripheral blood. Receptor source: a woman under 30 with acute or convalescent COVID-19.

The chain joins TRBV7-3 to TRBJ2-1; the match to TRBD2 covers 8 bases. Germline CDR1 and CDR2: SGHTA and FQGTGA. Trimming cost V 5 bases and J 4 bases; bases outside gene matches: 4. The CDR3 consists of 14 residues. CDR3 residues: CASSAREGYNEQFF. In DNA, the CDR3 is TGTGCCAGCAGCGCCCGGGAGGGGTACAATGAGCAGTTCTTC.

In DNA, the CDR3 is TGCGCCAGCAGCCAAGATGGGCGAGCGGGCACGGGGGAGCAGTACTTC. It encodes CASSQDGRAGTGEQYF. The rearrangement joins TRBV4-3 to TRBJ2-7; weak D call: TRBD2 (6 bases). V shed 0 bases and J shed 7 bases, with 19 bases lying between them. The V gene's germline CDR1 is LGHNA and CDR2 YSLEER. There are 16 residues in the CDR3.

The chain employs TRBV20-1 and TRBJ2-1; 15 nucleotides align to TRBD2. The CDR3 spans 18 residues. Germline values: CDR1 DFQATT, CDR2 SNEGSKA (reference sequence). V lost 6 bases to trimming and J lost 0 bases; unmatched junction nucleotides: 9. The DNA of the CDR3 is TGCAGTGCGAGTGGACTAGCGGGAGGGCCTCGCTCCTACAATGAGCAGTTCTTC. Its protein product is CSASGLAGGPRSYNEQFF.

The CDR3 here is CASSVGTGYTDTQYF. The CDR3 nucleotides read TGTGCCAGCAGTGTTGGGACAGGATACACAGATACGCAGTATTTT. This rearrangement joins TRBV2 to TRBJ2-3; 8 bases are shared with TRBD1. Germline assignment: CDR1 SNHLY and CDR2 FYNNEI. There are 15 residues in the CDR3. J lost 2 bases, V lost 4 bases, and 5 bases had no gene match.

This clone was found once. This chain joins TRBV7-2 and TRBJ2-1, with 9 positions matching TRBD2. The germline CDR1 and CDR2 sequences are SGHTA and FQGNSA. V lost 5 bases, J lost 12 bases, and 20 bases stayed unmatched. The length of the CDR3 is 17 residues. The CDR3 protein is CASSKLPAGGIGPGQFF. The CDR3 nucleotides are TGTGCCAGCAGCAAACTCCCAGCGGGAGGCATTGGGCCAGGGCAGTTCTTC.

The rearrangement uses TRBV6-2 or TRBV6-3 and TRBJ2-7; D possibly corresponds to TRBD2 (5 bases). Trimming stripped 0 bases from V and 4 bases from J, with 7 bases between. The CDR3 contains 13 residues. From germline, CDR1 is MNHEY and CDR2 SVGEGT. This chain's CDR3 is CASSYSEGYEQYF. DNA for the CDR3: TGTGCCAGCAGTTACTCAGAGGGATACGAGCAGTACTTC.

The rearrangement uses TRBV28 and TRBJ2-1; a possible D gene is TRBD2 (5 bases). The CDR3 covers 13 residues. CDR1 MDHEN and CDR2 SYDVKM come from the germline V gene. V lost 3 bases and J 7 bases, leaving 10 bases between the germline ends. This CDR3 is CASSFQWENEQFF. In DNA form, the CDR3 reads TGTGCCAGCAGTTTTCAGTGGGAGAATGAGCAGTTCTTC.

The chain links TRBV6-6 to TRBJ2-4; the D gene is possibly TRBD1 (6 bases). Trimming left V 4 bases short and J 2 bases short, with 9 bases between. The CDR3 spans 14 residues. The germline V gene has CDR1 MNHNY and CDR2 SVGAGI (reference sequence). The CDR3 here is CASSSGDTKNIQYF. The CDR3 bases are TGTGCCAGCAGTTCAGGGGATACCAAAAACATTCAGTACTTC.

The rearrangement joins TRBV30 to TRBJ1-2; maybe TRBD1 (6 bases). Looked up from germline, CDR1 is GTSNPN and CDR2 is SVGIG (reference sequence). Trimming took off 4 bases at V and 7 bases at J, with 25 bases between the two ends. This CDR3 region has 16 residues. The CDR3: CAWTPGRGFQFGGYTF. In DNA, the CDR3 is TGTGCCTGGACCCCGGGGAGGGGGTTCCAGTTCGGTGGCTACACCTTC.

The sample holds a few counts of this clone. V and J are TRBV7-8 and TRBJ1-1; 10 bases agree with TRBD1. CDR1 and CDR2 (germline): SGHVS, FQNEAQ. Trimming removed 6 bases from V and 4 bases from J; junction bases left unmatched: 8. This CDR3 has 15 amino acids. Here the CDR3 reads CASRRDRGRSTEAFF. Written as DNA, the CDR3 is TGTGCCAGCAGGCGGGACAGGGGTAGGAGCACTGAAGCTTTCTTT.

V gene TRBV7-9 combines with J gene TRBJ1-1; D is ambiguous. CDR1 is SEHNR and CDR2 is FQNEAQ in the germline V gene (reference sequence). There are 11 residues in the CDR3. V was trimmed by 5 bases and J by 8 bases, leaving 9 bases between them. CDR3: CASSLSGEAFF. CDR3 coding DNA: TGTGCCAGCAGCCTGTCGGGGGAAGCTTTCTTT.

Only one count was recorded for this clone. The chain carries TRBV7-6 and TRBJ1-1; tentatively, D is TRBD1 (5 bases). Germline CDR1 SGHVS, CDR2 FNYEAQ. V dropped 5 bases and J dropped 2 bases, with 15 bases sitting between them. The CDR3 spans 15 residues. CDR3 in DNA: TGTGCCAGCAGCCCAGGGATACCCTCAAACACTGAAGCTTTCTTT. It is translated as CASSPGIPSNTEAFF.

The chain combines TRBV7-3 with TRBJ1-3; the D gene is possibly TRBD1 (5 bases). The CDR3 has 16 amino acids. With 5 bases removed from V and 0 bases from J, the gap between germline ends came to 14 bases. Germline V gene sequence: CDR1 SGHTA, CDR2 FQGTGA. In DNA form, the CDR3 reads TGTGCCAGCAGCAATCGGTACAGGCGCTCTGGAAACACCATATATTTT. This sequence encodes CASSNRYRRSGNTIYF.

In the case of this clone: Other DNA sequences within the sample encode an identical CDR3. J is TRBJ2-7 and V is TRBV6-2 or TRBV6-3, with D possibly TRBD2 on 6 matching bases. There are 13 residues in the CDR3. Germline lookup yields CDR1 MNHEY and CDR2 SVGEGT. V shed 4 bases and J shed 3 bases, with 10 bases lying between them. The CDR3 sequence: CASSFSGGYEQYF. Written as DNA, the CDR3 is TGTGCCAGCAGTTTTAGCGGAGGCTACGAGCAGTACTTC.

The chain joins TRBV2 to TRBJ1-2, with D tentatively TRBD1 (6 bases). Germline-derived CDR1 and CDR2 are SNHLY and FYNNEI. This CDR3 has 14 amino acids. The V end lost 3 bases, the J end lost 1 base, and 9 bases lay between the germline ends. The CDR3 DNA sequence: TGTGCCAGCAGTGAGGGCAGGGGTAACTATGGCTACACCTTC. Translating gives CASSEGRGNYGYTF.

The rearrangement uses TRBV18 and TRBJ1-2, with a possible D match to TRBD1 (6 bases). The V gene's germline CDR1 is KGHSH and CDR2 LQKENI. This CDR3 contains 14 residues. The V and J ends lost 2 bases and 2 bases respectively, with 9 bases between them. The CDR3 here is CASSPNRENYGYTF. DNA of the CDR3: TGTGCCAGCTCACCAAACAGGGAGAACTATGGCTACACCTTC.

The chain carries TRBV27 and TRBJ1-5; D not resolved. Germline V CDR1 and CDR2: MNHEY, SMNVEV (reference sequence). The CDR3 is made up of 13 amino acids. V gave up 3 bases and J gave up 7 bases, with 10 bases separating them. In nucleotides, the CDR3 is TGTGCCAGCAGTTTTAGGGAGTCCCAGCCCCAGCATTTT. The encoded protein is CASSFRESQPQHF.

This clone came up a few times. This chain connects TRBV14 to TRBJ2-3, with D possibly being TRBD2 (5 bases). Germline V gene data show CDR1 as SGHDN and CDR2 as FVKESK. The V end lost 2 bases, the J end lost 3 bases, and 6 bases lay between the germline ends. This CDR3 comprises 13 residues. DNA for the CDR3: TGTGCCAGCAGCCAACGGAGGACAGATACGCAGTATTTT. Protein product: CASSQRRTDTQYF.

This sequence joins TRBV7-2 and TRBJ2-5, with TRBD2 as a possible D gene (5 bases). The germline V and J ends were trimmed by 5 bases and 1 base, with 14 bases remaining between them. The CDR3 runs to 15 residues. Germline V gene data show CDR1 as SGHTA and CDR2 as FQGNSA. The CDR3 reads CASSPPRGLQETQYF. The CDR3 coding sequence is TGTGCCAGCAGCCCCCCCCGAGGGCTCCAAGAGACCCAGTACTTC.

This clone showed up just once. This chain links TRBV6-5 with TRBJ2-2, with TRBD1 matching over 9 bases. CDR1 and CDR2 (germline): MNHEY, SVGAGI. After removal of 6 bases from V and 6 bases from J, the junction contained 8 bases not matched to a gene. The CDR3 covers 15 residues. In nucleotides, the CDR3 is TGTGCCAGCAGACGAGGGACAGGGTTTTCCGGGGAGCTGTTTTTT. This sequence encodes CASRRGTGFSGELFF.